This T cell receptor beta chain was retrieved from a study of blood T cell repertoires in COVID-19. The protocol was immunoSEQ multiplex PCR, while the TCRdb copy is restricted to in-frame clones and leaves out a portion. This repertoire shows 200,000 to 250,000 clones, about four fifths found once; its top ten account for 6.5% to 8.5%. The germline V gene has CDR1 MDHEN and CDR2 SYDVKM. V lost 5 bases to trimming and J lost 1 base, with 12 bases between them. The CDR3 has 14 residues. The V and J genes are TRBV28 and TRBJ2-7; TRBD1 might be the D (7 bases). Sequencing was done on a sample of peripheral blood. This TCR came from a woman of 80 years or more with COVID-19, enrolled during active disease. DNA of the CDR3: TGTGCCAGCAGTAACAGGGGAGGATCCTACGAGCAGTACTTC. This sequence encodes CASSNRGGSYEQYF.